Listed here are 7 T cell receptor beta chains from one sample, sequenced in a study of T cell repertoires in cytomegalovirus infection. TCRdb reprocessed the reads with MiXCR, giving one entry per CDR3 protein. In the table there are 150,000 to 200,000 distinct CDR3 sequences, approximately 19% of which are singletons. Specimen: PBMCs. All receptors derive from a human donor in good health (CMV status not recorded). Some clones in this sample may be carry-over from other donors' samples.

CDR3 nucleotides: TGTGCCAGCAGTTCCTTCGACGGCCGGATTAATCAGCCCCAGCATTTT. Translation gives CASSSFDGRINQPQHF. This rearrangement joins TRBV6-6 to TRBJ1-5; no firm D call. The germline V gene encodes CDR1 MNHNY and CDR2 SVGAGI (reference sequence). The length of the CDR3 is 16 residues. V lost 4 bases and J lost 4, with 17 bases in between.

This clonotype appeared a few times. V usage is TRBV28 and J usage is TRBJ1-4; 9 bases align to TRBD1. Unmatched junction bases numbered 1, after V lost 4 bases and J lost 4 bases. The CDR3 extends over 14 amino acids. Per the germline V gene, CDR1 is MDHEN and CDR2 is SYDVKM. Here the CDR3 DNA reads TGTGCCAGCAGTTGGGACAGGGTTAATGAAAAACTGTTTTTT. Translated: CASSWDRVNEKLFF.

This clonotype was recorded a few times. The chain has TRBV24-1 and TRBJ2-7, with a possible D match to TRBD2 (6 bases). The CDR3 is 16 residues long. Trimming took 3 bases from V and 4 from J, leaving 18 bases between them. Germline lookup yields CDR1 KGHDR and CDR2 SFDVKD. Here the CDR3 DNA reads TGTGCCACCAGTGATCCTAGCGTCAGAGGAGGGTACGAGCAGTACTTC. This translates into CATSDPSVRGGYEQYF.

This clonotype was observed a few times. The rearrangement joins TRBV7-9 to TRBJ2-6; TRBD1 might be the D (6 bases). CDR3 length: 17 residues. Germline CDR1 SEHNR, CDR2 FQNEAQ (reference sequence). The V and J ends lost 6 bases and 0 bases respectively, with 15 bases between them. Here the CDR3 reads CASSSWTDPSGANVLTF. CDR3 nucleotides: TGTGCCAGCAGTTCTTGGACAGACCCCTCTGGGGCCAACGTCCTGACTTTC.

This clonotype was seen many times. The J gene is TRBJ2-3, the V gene TRBV2, with 7 bases identical to TRBD1. The CDR3 sequence is 15 residues long. CDR1 SNHLY and CDR2 FYNNEI come from the germline V gene. The junction had 6 bases not matched to a gene; V was cut back by 6 bases and J by 0 bases. The CDR3 DNA sequence: TGTGCCAGCAGGAGGAACAGGGGAAGCACAGATACGCAGTATTTT. It translates to CASRRNRGSTDTQYF.

In its sample, this clonotype was seen a few times. The chain recombines TRBV29-1 with TRBJ2-7; 10 bases align to TRBD1. The V segment lost 5 bases and the J segment 6 bases; nucleotides outside the gene matches: 4. CDR1 is SQVTM, CDR2 ANQGSEA, per germline. The CDR3 is made up of 12 amino acids. CDR3 sequence (DNA): TGCAGCGTTCAGACAGGGGGCGGCGAGCAGTACTTC. Translation gives CSVQTGGGEQYF.

The J gene is TRBJ1-5, the V gene TRBV6-2 or TRBV6-3; no clear D. V shed 8 bases and J shed 5 bases, with 10 bases lying between them. Per the germline V gene, CDR1 is MNHEY and CDR2 is SVGEGT. The CDR3 contains 12 residues. The CDR3 DNA follows: TGTGCCAGCGCGGTGGGTGATCAGCCCCAGCATTTT. Protein product: CASAVGDQPQHF.